This T cell receptor beta chain was identified during a study of regulatory and conventional T cells in RAG deficiency. Study-level points and caveats: Patient subsets had shorter CDR3s; Omenn Treg-Tconv overlap exceeded 80%. Control T-cell subsets had markedly higher Shannon entropy and lower Simpson indices than RAG-deficient patients.

On this clone itself: The target antigen is unknown.

The sorted conventional CD4+ T cells were CD25-low and CD127-high, with genomic DNA sequenced. Germline V gene sequence: CDR1 SGHTA, CDR2 FQGTGA. Between the trimmed V and J ends, which lost 4 bases and 6 bases, there was a span of 13 bases. CDR3 length equals 13 residues. Only in-frame clones appear in the TCRdb table, and some are missing; sequencing was by immunoSEQ multiplex PCR. The table has approximately 48,000 clones, 80% to 90% seen once. These data were also reused for a study on regulatory T cells. That source adds: Primers: 52 TRBV forward and 13 TRBJ reverse. Regulatory T cells showed the strongest V-J pair restriction and V/J gene skewing among patient repertoires.

This sequence joins TRBV7-3 and TRBJ2-7; weak D call: TRBD2 (5 bases). What was sequenced was CD4+ effector T cells sorted from blood. The receptor was derived from a human donor in good health. Here the CDR3 DNA reads TGTGCCAGCAGCTCAGGACCCGAGGGCGAGCAGTACTTC. Translating it yields CASSSGPEGEQYF.